The entry below gives a single T cell receptor beta chain sequence along with its context. Its target is unknown. This record comes from a study of Ad26.COV2.S vaccination and SARS-CoV-2 variants. Study findings and constraints: People given the vaccine had a wider spike-specific TCR breadth than placebo recipients did.

Treatment specified: 15 to 20 received Ad26.COV2.S at low or high dose, single or two shots; about 5 received placebo; per-sample allocation not given. Collection of samples fell on day 63 after the first vaccine or placebo injection. An 18-55-year-old adult in Boston served as donor. Generated by immunoSEQ multiplex PCR, the TCRdb table keeps only in-frame clones and is missing some. The sample records 440,000 or so clones, 89% being singletons. Germline-derived CDR1 and CDR2 are MGHDK and SYGVNS. J was trimmed by 6 bases and V by 8 bases; bases with no gene match: 2. The CDR3 extends over 11 amino acids.

The TCR comes from a person aged 18-65 years who received the Ad26.COV2.S COVID-19 vaccine or a placebo. V and J are TRBV25-1 and TRBJ1-2; 8 bases fit TRBD1. The source material was peripheral blood, sampled in a trial of Ad26.COV2.S vaccine versus placebo. The CDR3 DNA follows: TGTGCCAGCGGACAGGGAGATGGCTACACCTTC. This gives the protein CASGQGDGYTF.